The 14 T cell receptor beta chains given below trace back to one sample, sequenced in a study of shared clonotypes between healthy human individuals. Method: immunoSEQ multiplex PCR; TCRdb's copy keeps in-frame clones and lacks some. The sample lists about 360,000 clones, roughly 80% occurring once. Sequencing was done on a sample of memory CD4+ T cells sorted from blood. Subset reported: CD45RA-negative fraction. These TCRs come from a man under 40 in good health.

The chain couples TRBV9 to TRBJ2-2; TRBD1 might be the D (6 bases). CDR1 and CDR2 from the germline V gene are SGDLS and YYNGEE. This CDR3 is built from 16 residues. Trimming pared 0 bases from V and 6 bases from J, leaving 15 bases between. In DNA, the CDR3 is TGTGCCAGCAGCGTAGCTTGGGCGGCAGGGGCCGGGGAGCTGTTTTTT. It is translated as CASSVAWAAGAGELFF.

The rearrangement joins TRBV6-5 to TRBJ2-5; no clear D. The CDR3 runs 12 residues. The germline V gene has CDR1 MNHEY and CDR2 SVGAGI. V was cut by 6 bases and J by 6 bases, with 11 bases left in between. The CDR3: CASSSDEQTQYF. In nucleotides, the CDR3 is TGTGCCAGCAGCTCCGACGAGCAGACCCAGTACTTC.

This chain uses TRBV5-1 with TRBJ2-3; no definite D call. Trimming removed 0 bases at V and 0 bases at J, with 11 bases between. This CDR3 spans 16 amino acids. CDR1 is SGHRS, CDR2 YFSETQ, per germline. CDR3 bases: TGCGCCAGCAGCTTGGGCCAAGACACTAGCACAGATACGCAGTATTTT. Its translation is CASSLGQDTSTDTQYF. Combining the CDR3 with reference TRBV5-1 and TRBJ2-3 gives the whole variable domain KAGVTQTPRYLIKTRGQQVTLSCSPISGHRSVSWYQQTPGQGLQFLFEYFSETQRNKGNFPGRFSGRQFSNSRSEMNVSTLELGDSALYLCASSLGQDTSTDTQYFGPGTRLTVL.

CDR3 in amino acids: CASSQGQPYNEQFF. The CDR3 DNA is TGTGCCAGCAGCCAGGGACAGCCCTACAATGAGCAGTTCTTC. V and J are TRBV11-3 and TRBJ2-1; 7 bases are shared with TRBD1. Germline V gene sequence: CDR1 SGHNT, CDR2 YENEEA. Trimming took 5 bases from V and 2 from J; bases not matched to a gene: 3. CDR3 length equals 14 residues.

V gene TRBV29-1 combines with J gene TRBJ2-3, with TRBD2 matching over 11 bases. The CDR3 spans 15 residues. From germline, CDR1 is SQVTM and CDR2 ANQGSEA. V trimming: 6 bases; J trimming: 4 bases; junction bases outside the gene matches: 9. The CDR3 spells CSVWTSGRTSDTQYF. The CDR3 coding sequence is TGCAGCGTGTGGACTAGCGGGCGCACTTCAGATACGCAGTATTTT.

This clone was picked up a small number of times. CDR3 in amino acids: CASSSDFETQYF. The CDR3 DNA sequence: TGTGCCAGCAGCTCCGACTTCGAGACCCAGTACTTC. The V gene is TRBV5-4, the J gene TRBJ2-5; D is unclear. The CDR3 is 12 residues long. Per germline, CDR1 SGHNT and CDR2 YYREEE (reference sequence). Trimming stripped 3 bases from V and 5 bases from J, with 8 bases between.

The chain joins TRBV6-6 to TRBJ2-5; a weak D match, TRBD1 (6 bases). This CDR3 contains 14 residues. V was clipped by 6 bases and J by 4 bases, with 15 bases between them. Germline CDR1 is MNHNY and CDR2 is SVGAGI (reference sequence). As DNA, the CDR3 is TGTGCCAGCAGCCACAGGGATCGGAGAGAGACCCAGTACTTC. Its protein product is CASSHRDRRETQYF.

This clone occurred a few times. The V gene is TRBV7-8, the J gene TRBJ2-5; D is possibly TRBD1 (7 bases). Germline values: CDR1 SGHVS, CDR2 FQNEAQ. The CDR3 has 14 amino acids. V lost 8 bases and J lost 5, with 18 bases in between. The CDR3 sequence is CASSGGWARETQYF. DNA of the CDR3: TGTGCCAGCTCAGGGGGGTGGGCGAGGGAGACCCAGTACTTC.

The chain couples TRBV5-1 to TRBJ2-3; TRBD1 matches 10 bases. V was pared by 3 bases and J by 2 bases, with 3 bases of the junction left unmatched. Germline V gene lookup returns CDR1 SGHRS and CDR2 YFSETQ. The CDR3 spans 15 residues. The CDR3 sequence is CASSWGQGSTDTQYF. In DNA form, the CDR3 reads TGCGCCAGCAGCTGGGGACAGGGGTCCACAGATACGCAGTATTTT.

The chain employs TRBV7-8 and TRBJ2-3, with D possibly being TRBD2 (6 bases). Deletions cut 8 bases from V and 3 bases from J, with 15 bases between. The germline gives CDR1 SGHVS, CDR2 FQNEAQ. The CDR3 has 14 amino acids. CDR3 sequence reads: CASRGTVHTDTQYF. CDR3 bases: TGTGCCAGCCGGGGGACTGTTCATACAGATACGCAGTATTTT.

The genes are TRBV29-1 and TRBJ2-3, with 7 bases fitting TRBD2. The germline gives CDR1 SQVTM, CDR2 ANQGSEA. The CDR3 is 14 amino acids. Germline trimming cut 7 bases from V and 0 bases from J; bases unmatched to any gene: 7. CDR3 bases: TGCAGCGGTGCAGCGGGATCTAGCACAGATACGCAGTATTTT. Protein: CSGAAGSSTDTQYF.

The chain joins TRBV5-6 to TRBJ1-2, with D tentatively TRBD1 (6 bases). Per germline, CDR1 SGHDT and CDR2 YYEEEE. Trimming pared 3 bases from V and 4 bases from J, leaving 19 bases between. There are 16 residues in the CDR3. The DNA of the CDR3 is TGTGCCAGCAGCTGGGGAGAGACAGGTTCTCGCTATGGCTACACCTTC. It codes for CASSWGETGSRYGYTF.

This clone has a handful of counts. The rearrangement uses TRBV10-2 and TRBJ2-3; 7 positions match TRBD2. The germline V gene encodes CDR1 WSHSY and CDR2 SAAADI. The length of the CDR3 is 15 residues. V shed 1 base, J shed 0 bases, and the junction held 1 base outside the gene matches. The CDR3, as DNA: TGCGCCAGCAGTGAGTGGGGGGGGAGCACAGATACGCAGTATTTT. Protein product: CASSEWGGSTDTQYF.

Of note for this clone: This is likely an artifact of a read error, given a far larger clone one base away. This sample includes further DNA sequences coding for the same CDR3. The rearrangement uses TRBV29-1 and TRBJ2-7; possible D gene TRBD1, 6 bases. V was pared by 5 bases and J by 2 bases, with 7 bases between. Germline V gene sequence: CDR1 SQVTM, CDR2 ANQGSEA. The CDR3 contains 11 residues. Written as DNA, the CDR3 is TGCAGCGTTAGGACAGCCTACGAGCAGTACTTC. Translating gives CSVRTAYEQYF.